This is a list of T cell receptor beta chains from one sample in a study of CD8 T cells in Susac syndrome. TCRdb independently ran MiXCR on the immunoSEQ multiplex PCR reads; one entry per CDR3 protein. The sample has 250,000 to 300,000 distinct CDR3 sequences; approximately 84% are singletons. Material for sequencing was CD8+ T cells from PBMCs. The source of these receptors is a human donor with multiple sclerosis. Each CDR3 is given without its conserved first and last residue. Each record gives: D gene, J gene, V gene, clone size, CDR3 length, CDR3 protein. D genes are given only for firm matches. Clone size is stated in some rows and not others, as once, few, many or a class when expanded.

D gene: TRBD1; J gene: TRBJ2-4; V gene: TRBV7-6; clone size: NA; CDR3 length: 12; CDR3 protein: ASSLGQGMGIQY
D gene: NA; J gene: TRBJ1-2; V gene: TRBV12-3/TRBV12-4; clone size: NA; CDR3 length: 13; CDR3 protein: ASSFGISPGSGYT
D gene: NA; J gene: TRBJ2-7; V gene: TRBV27; clone size: NA; CDR3 length: 12; CDR3 protein: ASSFRGASGEQY
D gene: NA; J gene: TRBJ2-7; V gene: TRBV7-9; clone size: NA; CDR3 length: 10; CDR3 protein: ASSSRQYEQY
D gene: TRBD2; J gene: TRBJ2-7; V gene: TRBV7-9; clone size: NA; CDR3 length: 15; CDR3 protein: ASTSKLGGRDSYEQY
D gene: NA; J gene: TRBJ1-4; V gene: TRBV29-1; clone size: NA; CDR3 length: 8; CDR3 protein: SVGDEKLF
D gene: NA; J gene: TRBJ2-1; V gene: TRBV7-9; clone size: NA; CDR3 length: 13; CDR3 protein: ASTVVGPRQDEQF
D gene: NA; J gene: TRBJ2-1; V gene: TRBV30; clone size: NA; CDR3 length: 14; CDR3 protein: AQVVFGQSSYNEQF
D gene: NA; J gene: TRBJ2-7; V gene: TRBV7-6; clone size: NA; CDR3 length: 13; CDR3 protein: ASSFSRAPSYEQY
D gene: TRBD2; J gene: TRBJ2-1; V gene: TRBV20-1; clone size: NA; CDR3 length: 12; CDR3 protein: SAPGLAGRPEQF
D gene: NA; J gene: TRBJ2-7; V gene: TRBV9; clone size: few; CDR3 length: 11; CDR3 protein: ASSVGVSYEQY